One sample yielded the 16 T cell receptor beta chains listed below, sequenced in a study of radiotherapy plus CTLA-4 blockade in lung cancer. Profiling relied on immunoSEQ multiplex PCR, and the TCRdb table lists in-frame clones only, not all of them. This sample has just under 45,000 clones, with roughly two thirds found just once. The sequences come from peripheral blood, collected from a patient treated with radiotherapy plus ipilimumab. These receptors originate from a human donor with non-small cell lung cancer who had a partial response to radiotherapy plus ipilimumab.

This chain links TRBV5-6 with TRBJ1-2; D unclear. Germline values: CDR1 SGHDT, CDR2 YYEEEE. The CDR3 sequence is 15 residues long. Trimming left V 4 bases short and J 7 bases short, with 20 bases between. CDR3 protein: CASSPIQTRSSGYTF. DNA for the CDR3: TGTGCCAGCAGCCCAATCCAGACACGTTCTTCTGGCTACACCTTC.

For the CDR3, the DNA is TGTGCCAGCAGCGTAGAGTCCGGTAGCAATCAGCCCCAGCATTTT. It encodes CASSVESGSNQPQHF. The chain combines TRBV9 with TRBJ1-5; no reliable D call. V lost 0 bases and J lost 0, with 7 bases in between. CDR1 and CDR2 (germline): SGDLS, YYNGEE. CDR3 length equals 15 residues.

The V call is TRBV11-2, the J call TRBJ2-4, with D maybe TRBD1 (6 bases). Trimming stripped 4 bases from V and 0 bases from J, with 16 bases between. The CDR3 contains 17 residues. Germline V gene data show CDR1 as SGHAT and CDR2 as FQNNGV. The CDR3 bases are TGTGCCAGCAGCTCCGGACAGACTACTCTAGCCAAAAACATTCAGTACTTC. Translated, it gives CASSSGQTTLAKNIQYF.

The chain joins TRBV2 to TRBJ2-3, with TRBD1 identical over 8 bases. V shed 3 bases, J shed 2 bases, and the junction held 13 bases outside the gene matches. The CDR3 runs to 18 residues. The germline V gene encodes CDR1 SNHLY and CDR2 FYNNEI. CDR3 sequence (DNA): TGTGCCAGCAGTGAGAGACCCGGGACAGGCGCCTTCACAGATACGCAGTATTTT. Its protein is CASSERPGTGAFTDTQYF.

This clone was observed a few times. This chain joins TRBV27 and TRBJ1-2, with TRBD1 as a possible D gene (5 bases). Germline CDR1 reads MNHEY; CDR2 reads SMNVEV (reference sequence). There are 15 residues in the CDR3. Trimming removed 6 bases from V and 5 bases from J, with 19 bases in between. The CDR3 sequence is CASSLGQGGFYGYTF. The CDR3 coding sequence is TGTGCCAGCAGCCTAGGTCAGGGTGGGTTTTATGGCTACACCTTC.

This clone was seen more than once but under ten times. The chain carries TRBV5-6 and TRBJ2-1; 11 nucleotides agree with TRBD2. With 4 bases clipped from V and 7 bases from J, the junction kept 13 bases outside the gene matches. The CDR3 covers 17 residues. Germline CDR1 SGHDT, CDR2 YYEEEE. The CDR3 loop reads CASSAGTSGLRGNEQFF. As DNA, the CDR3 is TGTGCCAGCAGCGCCGGGACTAGCGGTCTCCGGGGGAATGAGCAGTTCTTC. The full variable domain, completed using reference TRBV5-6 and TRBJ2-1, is DAGVTQSPTHLIKTRGQQVTLRCSPKSGHDTVSWYQQALGQGPQFIFQYYEEEERQRGNFPDRFSGHQFPNYSSELNVNALLLGDSALYLCASSAGTSGLRGNEQFFGPGTRLTVL.

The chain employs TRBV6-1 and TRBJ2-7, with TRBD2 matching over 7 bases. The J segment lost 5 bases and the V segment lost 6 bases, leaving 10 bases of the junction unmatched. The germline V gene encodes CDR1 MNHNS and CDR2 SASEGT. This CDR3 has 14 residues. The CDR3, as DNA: TGTGCCAGCAGGCGGGAGCCTGCTGCCAACGAGCAGTACTTC. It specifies CASRREPAANEQYF.

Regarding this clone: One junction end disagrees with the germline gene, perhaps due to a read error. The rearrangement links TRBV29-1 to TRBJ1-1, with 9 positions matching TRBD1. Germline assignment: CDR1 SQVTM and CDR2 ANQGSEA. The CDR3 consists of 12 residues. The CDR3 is CSVDPQGADAYF. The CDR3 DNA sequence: TGCAGCGTTGACCCACAGGGGGCTGATGCTTACTTT.

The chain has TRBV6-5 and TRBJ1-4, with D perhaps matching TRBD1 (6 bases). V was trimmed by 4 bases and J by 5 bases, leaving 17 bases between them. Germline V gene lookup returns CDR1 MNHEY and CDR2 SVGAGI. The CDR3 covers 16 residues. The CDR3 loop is CASSSLTRGGNEKLFF. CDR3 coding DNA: TGTGCCAGCAGTTCCCTGACGAGGGGGGGGAATGAAAAACTGTTTTTT.

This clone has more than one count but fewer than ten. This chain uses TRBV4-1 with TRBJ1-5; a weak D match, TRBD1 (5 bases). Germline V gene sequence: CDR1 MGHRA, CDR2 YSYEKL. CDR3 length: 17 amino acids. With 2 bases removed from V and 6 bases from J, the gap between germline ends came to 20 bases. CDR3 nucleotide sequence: TGCGCCAGCAGCCAACTACTCGGGCCAAGGGGCGGTCAGCCCCAGCATTTT. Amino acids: CASSQLLGPRGGQPQHF.

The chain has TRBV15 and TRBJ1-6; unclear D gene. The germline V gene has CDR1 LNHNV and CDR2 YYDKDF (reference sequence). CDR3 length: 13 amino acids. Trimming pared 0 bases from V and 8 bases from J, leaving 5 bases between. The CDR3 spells CATSRDIYSPLHF. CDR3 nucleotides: TGTGCCACCAGCAGAGATATTTATTCACCCCTCCACTTT.

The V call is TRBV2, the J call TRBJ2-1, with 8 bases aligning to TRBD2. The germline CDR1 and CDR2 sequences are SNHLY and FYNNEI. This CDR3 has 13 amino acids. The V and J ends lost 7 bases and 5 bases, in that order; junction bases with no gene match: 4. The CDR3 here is CASKSGGHNEQFF. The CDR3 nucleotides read TGTGCCAGCAAGAGCGGGGGTCACAATGAGCAGTTCTTC.

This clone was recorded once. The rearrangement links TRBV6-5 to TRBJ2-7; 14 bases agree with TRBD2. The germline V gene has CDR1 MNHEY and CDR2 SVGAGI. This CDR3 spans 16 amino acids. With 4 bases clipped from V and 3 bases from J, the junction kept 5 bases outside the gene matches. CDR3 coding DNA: TGTGCCAGCAGTTTCTCGGGGACTAGCGGGAGCTACGAGCAGTACTTC. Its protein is CASSFSGTSGSYEQYF.

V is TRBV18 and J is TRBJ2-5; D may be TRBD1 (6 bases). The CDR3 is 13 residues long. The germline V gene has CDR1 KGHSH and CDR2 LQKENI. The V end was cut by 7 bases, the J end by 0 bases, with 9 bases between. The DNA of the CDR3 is TGTGCCAGCTTCCAGGGGTACCAAGAGACCCAGTACTTC. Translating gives CASFQGYQETQYF.

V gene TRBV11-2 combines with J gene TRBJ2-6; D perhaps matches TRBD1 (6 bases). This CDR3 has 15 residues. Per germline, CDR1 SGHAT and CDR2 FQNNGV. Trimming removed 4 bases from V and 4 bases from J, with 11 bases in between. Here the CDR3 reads CASSYGQSGANVLTF. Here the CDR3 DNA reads TGTGCCAGCAGCTATGGACAGTCCGGGGCCAACGTCCTGACTTTC.

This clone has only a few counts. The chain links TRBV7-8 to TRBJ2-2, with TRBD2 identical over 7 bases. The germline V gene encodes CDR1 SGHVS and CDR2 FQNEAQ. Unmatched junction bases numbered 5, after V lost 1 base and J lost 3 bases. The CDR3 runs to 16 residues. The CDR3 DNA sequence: TGTGCCAGCAGCTTAGTGGCGGGGAGGGACACCGGGGAGCTGTTTTTT. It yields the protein CASSLVAGRDTGELFF.